Following are 10 T cell receptor beta chains from one sample sequenced in a study of T cell changes during pregnancy in multiple sclerosis. Some clones are missing from TCRdb's copy, which holds only in-frame ones; the method was immunoSEQ multiplex PCR. The sample carries tens of thousands of clones, almost 95% recorded once. Sample: CD4+ T cells from peripheral blood mononuclear cells, taken in the third trimester of pregnancy. The receptor source for this set is a female donor with multiple sclerosis, enrolled in a pregnancy study.

The chain couples TRBV10-3 to TRBJ2-7; 11 nucleotides match TRBD1. CDR1 is ENHRY, CDR2 SYGVKD, per germline. J lost 0 bases, V lost 4 bases, and 5 bases had no gene match. This CDR3 contains 16 residues. Here the CDR3 reads CAISASGTGGSYEQYF. DNA of the CDR3: TGTGCCATCAGTGCGTCTGGGACAGGGGGCTCCTACGAGCAGTACTTC.

This clone was counted a single time. The chain uses TRBV15 and TRBJ1-2, with TRBD1 as a possible D gene (6 bases). Germline V CDR1 and CDR2: LNHNV, YYDKDF (reference sequence). The V end was cut by 5 bases, the J end by 4 bases, with 11 bases between. This CDR3 spans 13 amino acids. The CDR3 sequence: CATSYTGSYGYTF. DNA of the CDR3: TGTGCCACCAGCTATACAGGGAGCTATGGCTACACCTTC.

This sequence joins TRBV7-2 and TRBJ1-5, with 8 nucleotides matching TRBD1. CDR3 size: 14 residues. The J segment lost 2 bases and the V segment lost 5 bases, leaving 2 bases of the junction unmatched. CDR1 and CDR2 from the germline V gene are SGHTA and FQGNSA. CDR3 bases: TGTGCCAGCAGCCCGACAGGGGGCAATCAGCCCCAGCATTTT. Encoded protein: CASSPTGGNQPQHF. Combining the CDR3 with reference TRBV7-2 and TRBJ1-5 gives the whole variable domain GAGVSQSPSNKVTEKGKDVELRCDPISGHTALYWYRQSLGQGLEFLIYFQGNSAPDKSGLPSDRFSAERTGGSVSTLTIQRTQQEDSAVYLCASSPTGGNQPQHFGDGTRLSIL.

The V call is TRBV7-6, the J call TRBJ2-3; 8 bases line up with TRBD1. With V trimmed by 2 bases and J by 3 bases, 4 bases remained unmatched. The CDR3 runs 15 residues. Germline CDR1 SGHVS, CDR2 FNYEAQ. This CDR3 reads CASSLIQGATDTQYF. Written as DNA, the CDR3 is TGTGCCAGCAGCTTAATCCAGGGGGCTACAGATACGCAGTATTTT.

This chain connects TRBV20-1 to TRBJ1-2, with no clear D. Germline V CDR1 and CDR2: DFQATT, SNEGSKA (reference sequence). V lost 4 bases and J 6 bases, leaving 9 bases between the germline ends. There are 11 residues in the CDR3. The CDR3 nucleotides read TGCAGTGCTACCCGTAGAGATGGCTACACCTTC. Translating gives CSATRRDGYTF.

The chain has TRBV6-6 and TRBJ1-1; TRBD1 aligns across 7 bases. Germline trimming cut 6 bases from V and 2 bases from J; bases unmatched to any gene: 3. From germline, CDR1 is MNHNY and CDR2 SVGAGI (reference sequence). CDR3 size: 13 residues. The CDR3 region has the DNA TGTGCCAGCAGGGACAGGTTAAACACTGAAGCTTTCTTT. Amino acid sequence: CASRDRLNTEAFF.

The rearrangement joins TRBV29-1 to TRBJ2-5; TRBD2 might be the D (5 bases). The CDR3 covers 12 residues. Germline V gene sequence: CDR1 SQVTM, CDR2 ANQGSEA. Trimming shortened V by 4 bases and J by 5 bases, and 11 bases separated the two germline ends. The CDR3 DNA reads as TGCAGCGTTGGACGTACGGGGGAGACCCAGTACTTC. Protein: CSVGRTGETQYF.

CDR3 DNA sequence: TGTGCCAGCTCACCACCTTCCAGTTACAATGAGCAGTTCTTC. Protein sequence: CASSPPSSYNEQFF. The chain has TRBV18 and TRBJ2-1; D remains ambiguous. The CDR3 is 14 residues long. CDR1 KGHSH and CDR2 LQKENI come from the germline V gene. V was trimmed by 0 bases and J by 4 bases, leaving 7 bases between them.

The chain is built from TRBV5-6 and TRBJ1-2, with TRBD1 as a possible D gene (5 bases). The CDR3 runs 15 residues. Trimming pared 0 bases from V and 8 bases from J, leaving 17 bases between. In germline, CDR1 is SGHDT, CDR2 YYEEEE. The CDR3 protein is CASSLVGGTGGGYTF. The CDR3 DNA reads as TGTGCCAGCAGCTTGGTAGGCGGGACGGGCGGCGGCTACACCTTC.

V gene TRBV6-1 combines with J gene TRBJ2-7; possible D gene TRBD2, 6 bases. With 8 bases removed from V and 7 bases from J, the gap between germline ends came to 12 bases. Germline-derived CDR1 and CDR2 are MNHNS and SASEGT. The CDR3 is made up of 11 amino acids. The CDR3 coding sequence is TGTGCCAGCGCGGGGCCGCCGGAGCAGTACTTC. This gives the protein CASAGPPEQYF.